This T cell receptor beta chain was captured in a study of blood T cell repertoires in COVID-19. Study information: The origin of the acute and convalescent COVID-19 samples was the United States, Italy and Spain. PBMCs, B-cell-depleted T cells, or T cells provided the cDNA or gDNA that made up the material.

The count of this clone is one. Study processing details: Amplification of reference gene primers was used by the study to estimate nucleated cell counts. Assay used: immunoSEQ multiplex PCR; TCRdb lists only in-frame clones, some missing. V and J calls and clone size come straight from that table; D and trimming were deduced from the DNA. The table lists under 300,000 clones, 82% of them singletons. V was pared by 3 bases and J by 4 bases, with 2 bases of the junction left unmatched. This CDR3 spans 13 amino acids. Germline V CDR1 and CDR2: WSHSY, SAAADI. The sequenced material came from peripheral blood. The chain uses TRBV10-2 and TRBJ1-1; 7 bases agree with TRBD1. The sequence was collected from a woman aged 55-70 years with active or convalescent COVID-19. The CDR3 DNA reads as TGCGCCAGCAGTGAAAACAGGGGCACTGAAGCTTTCTTT. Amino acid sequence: CASSENRGTEAFF.